These 4 T cell receptor beta chains were sequenced from one sample in a study of blood T cell repertoires in COVID-19 (TCRdb year 2020). To prepare the library, the immunoSEQ multiplex PCR assay was applied. The table comes from immuneACCESS by way of TCRdb, which keeps in-frame sequences with V and J called. Part of the clones is missing from these tables; in studies checked, under half for an unresolved V gene and the rest for unknown reasons. The table for this sample lists almost 50,000 clones; roughly 78% of them were counted only once. 25% of the sample belongs to the ten largest clones. The sequenced sample was peripheral blood. The receptor set was obtained from a man in his 70s with acute or convalescent COVID-19.

The chain couples TRBV21-1 to TRBJ2-2; the DNA was not compared with TRBD1, the D call given in the table. TRBV21-1 represents a pseudogene. The CDR3 covers 20 residues. For the CDR3, the DNA is TGTGCCAGCAGCTATCACGCCACCGGGACAACCTGTGTCCTCACCGGGGAGCTGTTTTTT. This sequence encodes CASSYHATGTTCVLTGELFF.

V is TRBV5-4 and J is TRBJ1-6; D unclear. Trimming took off 10 bases at V and 8 bases at J, with 22 bases between the two ends. The CDR3 contains 15 residues. Germline V CDR1 and CDR2: SGHNT, YYREEE (reference sequence). The CDR3 DNA reads TGTGCCTACGGGAGGGTAGGCGGGTATGATTCACCCCTCCACTTT. The encoded protein is CAYGRVGGYDSPLHF.

The V call is TRBV18, the J call TRBJ1-2; no clear D gene. From germline, CDR1 is KGHSH and CDR2 LQKENI. CDR3 length: 15 residues. With 0 bases removed from V and 0 bases from J, the gap between germline ends came to 8 bases. CDR3 region: CASSPPAGTNYGYTF. The DNA for the CDR3 is TGTGCCAGCTCACCACCTGCAGGCACTAACTATGGCTACACCTTC.

V and J are TRBV7-9 and TRBJ1-1; D gene ambiguous. The CDR3 totals 14 residues. Trimming stripped 5 bases from V and 8 bases from J, with 18 bases between. Germline V gene sequence: CDR1 SEHNR, CDR2 FQNEAQ (reference sequence). The CDR3 spells CASSPLGGSQEAFF. The CDR3 DNA is TGTGCCAGCAGCCCCCTAGGCGGGTCCCAAGAAGCTTTCTTT.